Here is one T cell receptor beta chain with its context. V was shortened by 4 bases and J by 2 bases, with 9 bases between the two germline ends. CDR1 and CDR2 from the germline V gene are SGDLS and YYNGEE. This CDR3 region has 14 residues. This record belongs to a study of blood T cell repertoires in COVID-19. Turning to the study itself: The origin of the acute and convalescent COVID-19 samples was the United States, Italy and Spain.

Using immunoSEQ multiplex PCR, the repertoire was profiled, and TCRdb retains in-frame clones only, with some absent. The table shows some 490,000 clones, with around nine tenths occurring only once. The age range of participants was about 18 to 100 years, with residence in about two dozen US areas. Donors were grouped by their self-reported clinical history. This TCR was sampled from an older woman who had recovered from COVID-19. The V call is TRBV9, the J call TRBJ2-2; unclear D gene. Sequenced input: PBMCs or T cells enriched from blood (not recorded which). CDR3 in DNA: TGTGCCAGCAGCCCACAAATCAACACCGGGGAGCTGTTTTTT. Its translation is CASSPQINTGELFF.